The source of this T cell receptor beta chain is a study of CDR3 diversity in severe acne (dated by TCRdb to the late 2010s). The method behind the library was PCR. These reads were obtained on an Illumina HiSeq 2000. TCRdb redid the processing of the public reads, applying fastp at Q25 and MiXCR, and retained in-frame beta chains. Each entry is one CDR3 protein sequence, shown with its most common DNA and genes. Present in this sample are about 100,000 distinct CDR3 sequences, 51% of which were seen just once. Over 10% of the sample lies in the top ten. A remark on this clonotype: Its antigen target is currently unknown. Nothing much larger sits one base from this clone, and base qualities are not available.

Measured from the cysteine to the phenylalanine, the CDR3 is 16 residues long. Only the CDR3 portion is preserved as DNA: 48 bases, with reading frame beginning at the first base. Via the germline V gene (reference sequence), CDR1 is MNHEY and CDR2 SMNVEV. V drops 1 base and J drops 5 bases, leaving 14 bases in between. The receptor chain draws on TRBV27 and TRBJ2-2; the D gene is perhaps TRBD1, on 6 matching bases. The source is a male donor with acne. Material: blood. CDR3 region: CASSLWAGVGTGELFF. The DNA reads as follows: TGTGCCAGCAGTTTATGGGCAGGGGTAGGGACCGGGGAGCTGTTTTTT.